This T cell receptor (beta chain) was observed in a study of blood T cells in healthy people across ages. Study findings and constraints: The lack of PBMC sorting stopped any conclusive naive versus antigen-experienced comparison.

As concerns this clonotype: Its specificity is not known.

Primed by a sample-barcoded 5' primer and a J-beta primer mix, a second PCR proceeded for about 7 to 12 cycles. One entry per CDR3 protein results from TCRdb running MiXCR on the 5' RACE reads. The table records about 570,000 distinct CDR3 sequences, 25% to 30% of them present only once. The V gene's germline CDR1 is DFQATT and CDR2 SNEGSKA (reference sequence). There are 15 residues in the CDR3. Unmatched junction bases numbered 9, after V lost 2 bases and J lost 5 bases. Sequences were obtained from blood. This receptor was identified in a woman in her 70s in good health. The chain links TRBV20-1 to TRBJ2-1, with 7 nucleotides matching TRBD2. As DNA, the CDR3 is TGCAGTGCTAGATCGACTAGCCAGTCAGACAATGAGCAGTTCTTC. Translated: CSARSTSQSDNEQFF.